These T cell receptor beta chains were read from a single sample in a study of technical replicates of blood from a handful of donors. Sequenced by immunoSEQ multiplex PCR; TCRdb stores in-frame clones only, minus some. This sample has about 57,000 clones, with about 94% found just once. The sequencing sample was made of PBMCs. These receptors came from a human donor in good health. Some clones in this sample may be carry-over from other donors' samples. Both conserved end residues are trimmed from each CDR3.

CDR3aa: ASSRERYGELF
j_gene: TRBJ2-2
v_gene: TRBV7-2

CDR3aa: ASSPGARTQY
j_gene: TRBJ2-5
v_gene: TRBV5-1

CDR3aa: ASSSGSSTGELF
j_gene: TRBJ2-2
v_gene: TRBV5-1

CDR3aa: ASTRSGQGTYEQY
j_gene: TRBJ2-7
v_gene: TRBV2

CDR3aa: ASSQAGGPRTADTQY
j_gene: TRBJ2-3
v_gene: TRBV4-3

CDR3aa: ASTWVPRGNTEAF
j_gene: TRBJ1-1
v_gene: TRBV19

CDR3aa: ASRKDREKGGYT
j_gene: TRBJ1-2
v_gene: TRBV6-5

CDR3aa: ASSLTVRGGMNTEAF
j_gene: TRBJ1-1
v_gene: TRBV27

CDR3aa: ASSSMPGNGELF
j_gene: TRBJ2-2
v_gene: TRBV11-1

CDR3aa: SVRTSGGNEQF
j_gene: TRBJ2-1
v_gene: TRBV29-1